This entry concerns a single TCR beta chain. This clone was seen a few times. There is no known antigen for this receptor. No base quality values were provided; no much bigger clone lies one nucleotide off. The data are from a study of shared clonotypes between healthy human individuals (dated by TCRdb to about 2020). About the full investigation: The cohort comprised two women and a few men aged 18 to 49 years. To increase sequencing depth and limit assay-specific biases, TCR repertoire library preparation and sequencing were carried out by different laboratories using diverse techniques. Blood TCR repertoires of about 5 healthy adults were deeply sequenced to estimate repertoire size and the extent of clonotype sharing between individuals. Between about 0.8 and 9 billion PBMCs per donor were obtained by leukapheresis. For each donor, CD4 naive and CD4 memory were each given three plates, CD8 naive was given two plates, and CD8 memory was given one plate. Beyond this particular receptor, the publication reports: Compared with non-shared clonotypes, the clonotypes found in all four sorted-subset donors had higher generation probabilities. Pairwise subsampling led to the expectation that sequencing depth would affect the degree of clonotype sharing among donors. Sampling was limited to blood, and TCR repertoires in tissue likely differ from TCR repertoires in blood. Larger estimated clonotype richness was generally found for naive subsets than for memory subsets. Sharing across several donors was observed for roughly 5% of naive CD4, about 3.2% of naive CD8, about 2.3% of memory CD4, and around 0.4% of memory CD8 clonotypes. Incomplete sequencing was indicated by rarefaction of sorted-subset datasets, despite the large sequencing depth. Because the study included only a small number of donors, the genetic and exposure-history diversity represented was limited.

TCR CDR3 regions were amplified from genomic DNA by multiplex PCR using the deep immunoSEQ assay. Extracted genomic DNA from each cell subset was distributed evenly across all wells of several immunoSEQ 96-well plates, and each plate was treated as a replicate. For sorted subsets, each replicate PCR was loaded with roughly 200 ng genomic DNA, equivalent to 30,000 to 35,000 T cell genomes. Purified libraries were measured with a Qubit 3.0 fluorometer, size-checked on a Bioanalyzer 2100, and measured again with the KAPA Library Quantification kit. Every immunoSEQ 96-well plate was sequenced on a separate single-read 150-cycle Illumina NextSeq 550 flow cell. The authors processed their data as follows. Because only junctional sequences without quality scores were contained in the immunoSEQ output, filtering matching that applied to full-length reads could not be performed. To assign V/J genes and CDR3, sequences were annotated using PyIR, a Python wrapper for IgBLAST v1.9, with IMGT germline references. Reads were filtered out if the reads had weak V/J assignments (E-value above 1e-6), no CDR3, stop codons, out-of-frame junctions, or ambiguous translated residues. V3J clonotypes were defined as sequences sharing an identical inferred V gene, J gene, and CDR3 amino acid sequence. The percentage overlap between two repertoires was calculated by dividing the number of shared unique clonotypes by the size of the smaller repertoire. Three approaches were used to assess repertoire richness: RTK rarefaction, the Chao1 estimator, and Recon v2.1 estimates of unobserved clonotypes. For all TCRbeta clonotypes obtained by the gDNA method from several donors, generation probabilities were computed with OLGA. This is the immuneACCESS table as TCRdb keeps it, with only in-frame sequences that have V and J called. A part of the clones is gone; compared with another copy, unresolved V genes explain less than half, and the rest is unexplained. The V and J calls and clone size are taken from that table; D and trimming were inferred from the DNA. Here the sample has approximately 82,000 clones; 62% occur a single time. The ten largest clones take up approximately 56% of the sample.

Germline trimming: 6 bases from V, 6 bases from J; junction bases outside gene matches: 6. From a lookup of the germline V gene, CDR1 and CDR2 are MRHNA and SNTAGT. The CDR3 holds 14 amino acids from the cysteine to the phenylalanine. Only CDR3 DNA is held: 42 bases, read in frame from base 1. Healthy HIV-negative adults with no recently reported acute infections or vaccinations were included as donors. Every donor was a Caucasian adult residing in Nashville, Tennessee, USA. CD8 memory samples consisted of magnetically selected CD45RO+ cells combined with CCR7-negative CD45RA+ effector memory (TemRA) cells. Blood was collected by leukapheresis, and PBMCs were isolated by Ficoll-Histopaque density gradient centrifugation and then cryopreserved in liquid nitrogen vapor phase. Analytical flow cytometry was used to check the purity and quantity of every magnetically sorted T cell population. Genomic DNA was isolated from each sorted fraction and quantified by UV absorbance on a Nanodrop 2000c.

The source of this sequence is a man aged 25 to 40 in good health. Sequenced input: memory CD8+ T cells sorted from blood. The sample's cell subset or site label, in plain terms: CD45RO+ cells pooled with CCR7-negative TemRA cells. This chain joins TRBV6-4 to TRBJ2-2, with TRBD2 identical over 8 junction bases. The CDR3: CASRPGLDAGELFF. The nucleotide sequence is TGTGCCAGCAGACCGGGACTAGATGCCGGGGAGCTGTTTTTT.